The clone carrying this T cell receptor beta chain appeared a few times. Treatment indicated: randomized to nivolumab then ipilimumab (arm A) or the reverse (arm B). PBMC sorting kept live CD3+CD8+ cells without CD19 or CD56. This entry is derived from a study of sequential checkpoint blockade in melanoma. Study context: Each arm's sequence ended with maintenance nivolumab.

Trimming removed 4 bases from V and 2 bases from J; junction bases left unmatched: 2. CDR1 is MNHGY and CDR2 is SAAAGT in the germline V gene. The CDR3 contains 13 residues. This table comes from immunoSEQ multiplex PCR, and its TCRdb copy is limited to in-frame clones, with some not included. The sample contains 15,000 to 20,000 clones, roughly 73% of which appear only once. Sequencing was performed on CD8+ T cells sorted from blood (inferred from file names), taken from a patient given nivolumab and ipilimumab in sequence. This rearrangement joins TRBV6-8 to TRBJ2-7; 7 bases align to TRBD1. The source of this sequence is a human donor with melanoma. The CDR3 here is CASSWTGTYEQYV. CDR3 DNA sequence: TGTGCCAGCAGTTGGACAGGTACCTACGAGCAGTACGTC.